This TCR beta chain appears in the sequencing data of a study of blood T cell repertoires in COVID-19. Looking at the study overall: T cells, B-cell-depleted T cells, or PBMCs supplied cDNA or gDNA.

With 10 bases removed from V and 4 bases from J, the gap between germline ends came to 22 bases. The CDR3 covers 15 residues. Looked up from germline, CDR1 is LNHDA and CDR2 is SQIVND (reference sequence). The data were produced by immunoSEQ multiplex PCR, yet TCRdb's version contains in-frame clones alone and is incomplete. The data contain about 47,000 clones, approximately 89% of them singletons. The source material was peripheral blood. The receptor was derived from a human donor with active COVID-19. The donor label of this sample is uncertain. V gene TRBV19 combines with J gene TRBJ1-2, with D perhaps matching TRBD1 (6 bases). CDR3 residues: CAITPRGGGPYGYTF. DNA of the CDR3: TGTGCCATCACCCCCCGAGGGGGGGGCCCCTATGGCTACACCTTC.